This T cell receptor (beta chain) was recovered during a study of identical twins. This clonotype was seen only a few times. TCRdb redid the calling of the 5' RACE reads with MiXCR, one entry per CDR3 protein. The repertoire includes more than 400,000 distinct CDR3 sequences, 15% of them detected once, and roughly 0.4% sits in the top ten. There are 15 residues in the CDR3. Trimming left V 0 bases short and J 2 bases short, with 11 bases between. Germline V gene sequence: CDR1 MNHEY, CDR2 SVGAGI. This sample was also put to use in a study of yellow fever vaccine responses in identical twins.

The rearrangement links TRBV6-5 to TRBJ2-7, with no clear D. The TCR originated in a young woman in good health. The sample was CD4+ T cells sorted from blood. CDR3 nucleotide sequence: TGTGCCAGCAGTTACTCGAGGTCCTCTACCTACGAGCAGTACTTC. Protein sequence: CASSYSRSSTYEQYF.